This T cell receptor beta chain was sequenced during a study of siplizumab effects on memory and regulatory T cells. Overall study findings and caveats: Suppressive activity of Tregs proliferating in siplizumab cultures remained unconfirmed. Siplizumab gave mappable alloreactive CD4+ clones an average Treg-derived fraction of over 65%, against around 27% in controls.

V lost 1 base and J lost 6, with 13 bases in between. Germline values: CDR1 SGHVS, CDR2 FNYEAQ. The CDR3 is made up of 16 amino acids. The method was immunoSEQ multiplex PCR; TCRdb's version includes in-frame clones alone and lacks a portion of them. This sample has over 95,000 clones, with around 95% found just once. Notes on this clone: What it binds is not known.

This chain joins TRBV7-6 and TRBJ1-6; D unresolved. Sequenced input: non-Treg CD4+ T cells sorted from blood. The source of this sequence is a human donor in good health. The chain's CDR3 is CASSLGGLGINSPLHF. The CDR3 coding sequence is TGTGCCAGCAGCTTAGGTGGTCTAGGGATTAATTCACCCCTCCACTTT.